This TCR beta chain was captured by sequencing in a study of T and B cells in COVID-19 patients. Study-level findings and limits: Highly clonal in active COVID-19, TRB repertoires exceeded healthy-donor diversity and richness at recovery.

The CDR3 length is 13 residues. The germline V gene has CDR1 MNHEY and CDR2 SVGAGI. Each TRB amplification used roughly 250-550 ng of genomic DNA from blood. TRB rearrangements were amplified by multiplex PCR with BIOMED2 TRB-A/B primers. One entry per CDR3 protein, called by TCRdb with MiXCR from the multiplex PCR reads. There are 15,000 to 20,000 distinct CDR3 sequences in the sample; 35% to 45% occur only once, and about 15% lies in the top ten. A remark on this clonotype: Its antigen is as yet unknown. A much larger clone lies a single base off, so this may be a read error.

The origin of this receptor is a human donor with active COVID-19. The chain combines TRBV6-5 with TRBJ1-6, with D possibly being TRBD1 (5 bases). The sequenced sample was blood. The CDR3 coding sequence is TGTGCCAACAGTCGAGGGGTCAATTCACCCCTCCACTTT. Amino acids: CANSRGVNSPLHF.